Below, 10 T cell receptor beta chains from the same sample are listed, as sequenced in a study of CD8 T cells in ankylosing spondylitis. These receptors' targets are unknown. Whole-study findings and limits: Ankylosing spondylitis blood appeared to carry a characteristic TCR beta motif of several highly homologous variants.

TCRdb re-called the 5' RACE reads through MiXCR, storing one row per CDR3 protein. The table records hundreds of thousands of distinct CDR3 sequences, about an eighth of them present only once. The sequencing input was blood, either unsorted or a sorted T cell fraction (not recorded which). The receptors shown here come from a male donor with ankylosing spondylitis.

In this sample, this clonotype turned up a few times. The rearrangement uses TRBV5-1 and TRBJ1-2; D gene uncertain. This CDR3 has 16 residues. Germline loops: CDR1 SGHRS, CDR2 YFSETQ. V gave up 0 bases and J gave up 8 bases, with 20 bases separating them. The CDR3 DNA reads TGCGCCAGCAGCTTGGAGTCAGAGAATTTGAGGCAGGGCTACACCTTC. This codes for CASSLESENLRQGYTF.

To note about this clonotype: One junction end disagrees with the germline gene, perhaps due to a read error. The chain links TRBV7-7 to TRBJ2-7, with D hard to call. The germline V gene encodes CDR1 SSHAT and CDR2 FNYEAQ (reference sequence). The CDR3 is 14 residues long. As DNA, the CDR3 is TGTGCTAGCAGCCCCGACTGGGGCTCCTACGAGCAGTACTTC. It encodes CASSPDWGSYEQYF.

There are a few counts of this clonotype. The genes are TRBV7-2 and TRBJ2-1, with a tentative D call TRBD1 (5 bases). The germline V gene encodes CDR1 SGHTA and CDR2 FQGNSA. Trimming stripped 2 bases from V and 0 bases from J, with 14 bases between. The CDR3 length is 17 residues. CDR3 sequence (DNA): TGTGCCAGCAGCTTATCAGGGTGGTGGAGCTCCTACAATGAGCAGTTCTTC. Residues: CASSLSGWWSSYNEQFF.

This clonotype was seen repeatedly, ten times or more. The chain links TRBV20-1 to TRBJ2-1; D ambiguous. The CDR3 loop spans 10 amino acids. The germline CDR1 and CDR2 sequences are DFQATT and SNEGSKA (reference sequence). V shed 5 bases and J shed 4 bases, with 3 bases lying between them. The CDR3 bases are TGCAGTGCTGGATACAATGAGCAGTTCTTC. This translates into CSAGYNEQFF.

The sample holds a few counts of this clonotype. Written as DNA, the CDR3 is TGTGCCAGCGGGAGGACCACCTACGAGCAGTACTTC. Translating it yields CASGRTTYEQYF. The chain has TRBV9 and TRBJ2-7; TRBD2 is a possible D gene (6 bases). Trimming took 7 bases from V and 2 from J, leaving 10 bases between them. Germline V gene data show CDR1 as SGDLS and CDR2 as YYNGEE. The CDR3 has 12 residues.

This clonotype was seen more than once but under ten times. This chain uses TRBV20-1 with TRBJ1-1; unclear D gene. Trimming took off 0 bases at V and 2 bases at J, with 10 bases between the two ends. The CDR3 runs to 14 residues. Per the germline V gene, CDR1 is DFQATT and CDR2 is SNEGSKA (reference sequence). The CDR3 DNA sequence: TGCAGTGCTAGAGATCGGGCGGTTAACACTGAAGCTTTCTTT. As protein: CSARDRAVNTEAFF.

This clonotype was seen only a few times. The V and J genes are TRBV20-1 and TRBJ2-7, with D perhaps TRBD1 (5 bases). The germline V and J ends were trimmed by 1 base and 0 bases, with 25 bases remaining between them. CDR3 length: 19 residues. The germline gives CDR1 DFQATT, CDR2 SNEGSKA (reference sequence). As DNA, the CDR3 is TGCAGTGCTAGAGGAGGTGCCGGAAGACAGACCCTGAGCTCCTACGAGCAGTACTTC. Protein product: CSARGGAGRQTLSSYEQYF.

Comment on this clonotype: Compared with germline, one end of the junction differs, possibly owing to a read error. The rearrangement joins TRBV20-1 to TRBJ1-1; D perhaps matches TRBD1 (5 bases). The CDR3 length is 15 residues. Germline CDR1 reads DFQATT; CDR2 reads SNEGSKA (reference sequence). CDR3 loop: CSARSGPGWNTEVFF. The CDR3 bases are TGCAGTGCTAGGTCAGGGCCGGGCTGGAACACTGAAGTTTTCTTT.

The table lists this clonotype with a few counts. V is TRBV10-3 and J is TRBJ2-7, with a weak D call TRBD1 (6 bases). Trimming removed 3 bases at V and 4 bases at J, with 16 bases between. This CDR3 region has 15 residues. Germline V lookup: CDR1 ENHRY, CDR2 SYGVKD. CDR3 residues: CAISDRGTPDYEQYF. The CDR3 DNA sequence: TGTGCCATCAGTGATAGGGGGACACCCGATTACGAGCAGTACTTC.

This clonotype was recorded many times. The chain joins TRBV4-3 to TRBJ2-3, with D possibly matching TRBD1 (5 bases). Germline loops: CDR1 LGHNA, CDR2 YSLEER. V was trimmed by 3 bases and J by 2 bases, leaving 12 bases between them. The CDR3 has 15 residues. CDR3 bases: TGCGCCAGCAGCCATGACAGACATTCCACAGATACGCAGTATTTT. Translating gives CASSHDRHSTDTQYF.